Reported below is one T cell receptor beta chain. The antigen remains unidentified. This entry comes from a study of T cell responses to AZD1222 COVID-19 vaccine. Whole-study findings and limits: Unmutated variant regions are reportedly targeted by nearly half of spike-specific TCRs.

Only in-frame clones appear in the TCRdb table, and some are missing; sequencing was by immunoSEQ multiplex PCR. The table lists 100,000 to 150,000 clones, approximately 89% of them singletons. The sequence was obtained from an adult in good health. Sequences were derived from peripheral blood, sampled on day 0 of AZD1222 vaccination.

In DNA form, the CDR3 reads TGTGCCAGCAGCTTAAACTCTTTGGGATGGCAGCCCCAGCATTTT. It specifies CASSLNSLGWQPQHF. The V gene is TRBV7-8, the J gene TRBJ1-5; no definite D call. CDR3 length: 15 amino acids. CDR1 is SGHVS, CDR2 FQNEAQ, per germline. V lost 2 bases and J lost 7, with 15 bases in between. Full variable domain (outside the CDR3, taken from reference TRBV7-8 and TRBJ1-5): GAGVSQSPRYKVAKRGQDVALRCDPISGHVSLFWYQQALGQGPEFLTYFQNEAQLDKSGLPSDRFFAERPEGSVSTLKIQRTQQEDSAVYLCASSLNSLGWQPQHFGDGTRLSIL.